A single sample gave rise to the 4 T cell receptor beta chains below, sequenced in a study of CD8+ T cells in alopecia areata. Sequencing used cDNA as its template, made by extracting RNA and reverse transcribing it. The table came from immunoSEQ multiplex PCR; TCRdb's copy has only in-frame clones and leaves some out. The sample lists about 200,000 clones, about three fifths occurring once. Specimen: CD4+ T cells sorted from blood, collected at week 0. Receptors originate from a human donor with alopecia areata.

The sample holds one count of this clone. This chain's CDR3 is CSVRGSHYEQYF. DNA of the CDR3: TGCAGCGTGCGCGGGTCTCACTACGAGCAGTACTTC. The rearrangement links TRBV29-1 to TRBJ2-7, with TRBD2 as a possible D gene (5 bases). With 6 bases removed from V and 3 bases from J, the gap between germline ends came to 12 bases. The CDR3 contains 12 residues. The germline CDR1 and CDR2 sequences are SQVTM and ANQGSEA.

This clone was counted between two and nine times. The V and J genes are TRBV27 and TRBJ1-2; 7 bases match TRBD1. The CDR3 loop spans 14 amino acids. Germline V gene data show CDR1 as MNHEY and CDR2 as SMNVEV (reference sequence). The junction had 4 bases not matched to a gene; V was cut back by 5 bases and J by 1 base. The CDR3 region has the DNA TGTGCCAGCAGTACAGGGGCGTATAACTATGGCTACACCTTC. Translated, it gives CASSTGAYNYGYTF.

CDR3 in amino acids: CASRPTGGSYGYTF. The CDR3 nucleotides read TGTGCCAGCAGACCGACAGGGGGCAGCTATGGCTACACCTTC. This rearrangement joins TRBV7-9 to TRBJ1-2; 10 bases match TRBD1. CDR3 size: 14 residues. Germline loops: CDR1 SEHNR, CDR2 FQNEAQ (reference sequence). Trimming took 6 bases from V and 4 from J; bases not matched to a gene: 5.

V is TRBV6-6 and J is TRBJ2-1, with TRBD2 as a possible D gene (6 bases). The length of the CDR3 is 13 residues. In germline, CDR1 is MNHNY, CDR2 SVGAGI (reference sequence). With 6 bases removed from V and 8 bases from J, the gap between germline ends came to 14 bases. DNA of the CDR3: TGTGCCAGCAGGGCGGGGAAGGTATATGAGCAGTTCTTC. It codes for CASRAGKVYEQFF.